The entry that follows covers one TCR beta chain sequence. This clone was counted between two and nine times. The antigen this receptor binds is unknown. No clone much larger than this one lies a single base away; base qualities are absent. From each donor, a single peripheral blood sample of about 100 mL on average was drawn into heparinised tubes. Using a panel that included CD45RO, CCR7, CD25, CD127, CD95 and CD27, naive, central memory, regulatory and stem cell-like memory CD4+ T cells were sorted on a BD FACSAria II. All sorted populations exceeded 95% purity. PBMCs were separated immediately by Lymphoprep density gradient centrifugation and were stained directly, without being cultured. To minimize batch effects, samples were stained and sorted in pairs, one healthy donor with one patient per experiment. The sample originates from a study of beta chain features in type 1 diabetes listed by TCRdb under 2018. Context from the whole study: Patients and healthy donors did not differ in mean age, gender distribution, total cell number or subset yield. Across all samples, fewer than 110,000,000 sorted cells were examined, and cell number per subset correlated strongly with RNA yield. Regulatory and stem cell-like memory subsets were isolated from only 8 patients and roughly 8 healthy donors, whereas naive and central memory subsets came from all 30 or so donors. In the study, TCRB repertoires of sorted circulating CD4+ T cell subsets from recently diagnosed type 1 diabetes patients were compared with those of matched healthy donors.

What the work shows at the level of the full study, not this receptor alone: Because cDNA was sequenced instead of genomic DNA, activated cells with high expression could be over-represented, although the groups did not differ in activation or CD3 levels. Fewer insertions and more nucleotide deletions at VDJ recombination sites were observed in patients with type 1 diabetes, implying thymic rearrangement abnormalities. Type 1 diabetes patients showed a moderate but significant shortening of TCRB CDR3 length in all four CD4+ subsets. HLA sub-analyses involved small numbers of individuals, so any influence of HLA type on TCRB rearrangement remained unresolved. Shorter templates might have been favored by PCR, but patient and control samples were amplified and corrected together, so both groups would have been affected equally by any skew. Naive, central memory and regulatory TCRB repertoires appeared to be more alike among patients than among healthy donors.

All of the isolated RNA was reverse transcribed with the High Capacity cDNA Reverse Transcription Kit, so expressed TCRB transcripts were sequenced. Deep immunoSEQ sequencing was performed on naive, central memory and regulatory T cell samples, with an average of roughly 3.5 million total reads per sample. After sorted cells were lysed in RLT buffer, RNA was extracted with DNase-treated RNeasy Micro or Mini kits, with the choice depending on cell number. To prevent cross-contamination, every cell subset was processed on its own, while patient and healthy donor samples were processed together. The immunoSEQ multiplex PCR was used to amplify TCRB sequences from cDNA, yielding 87-bp fragments that span the CDR3 region. The amplicons were sequenced using the Illumina HiSeq platform. Per the authors' processing: Synthetic template baselines were used to correct PCR bias computationally, reads within Hamming distance 2 were collapsed, and singletons that could not be merged were discarded. By aligning reads against IMGT, V, D and J genes, CDR3 length, and insertions or deletions at six rearrangement sites were assigned. Within each subset, clonotype counts were normalized to sorted cell number, after which true diversity and Gini coefficients were computed with the tcR R package. Repertoire sharing was quantified using the overlap coefficient calculated on TCRB nucleotide sequences. The clones in this table, taken by TCRdb from immuneACCESS, are in-frame only. Not every clone is retained; where verified, under half of the shortfall comes from an unresolved V gene, and the cause of the rest is unknown. The V and J calls and clone size come from that table; D and trimming were worked out from the DNA. This sample comprises approximately 170,000 clones, 7% to 10% of them detected only once. The ten largest clones take up around 2.5% of the sample.

The sample was central memory CD4+ T cells from blood. This clonotype was obtained from a woman aged 18-29 years in good health.

The CDR3 sequence is CASSPLAGWDNEQFF. In nucleotide form, the sequence is TGTGCCAGCAGTCCTCTAGCGGGATGGGACAATGAGCAGTTCTTC. Here the chain combines TRBV14 and TRBJ2-1, with 9 bases in between that match TRBD2. The V end gives up 6 bases and the J end 5 bases, leaving 8 bases in the junction not matched to a gene. The CDR3 runs 15 residues from the cysteine to the phenylalanine. Only the CDR3 DNA stays, 45 bases, in frame from base 1. CDR1 SGHDN and CDR2 FVKESK are derived from the germline V gene.